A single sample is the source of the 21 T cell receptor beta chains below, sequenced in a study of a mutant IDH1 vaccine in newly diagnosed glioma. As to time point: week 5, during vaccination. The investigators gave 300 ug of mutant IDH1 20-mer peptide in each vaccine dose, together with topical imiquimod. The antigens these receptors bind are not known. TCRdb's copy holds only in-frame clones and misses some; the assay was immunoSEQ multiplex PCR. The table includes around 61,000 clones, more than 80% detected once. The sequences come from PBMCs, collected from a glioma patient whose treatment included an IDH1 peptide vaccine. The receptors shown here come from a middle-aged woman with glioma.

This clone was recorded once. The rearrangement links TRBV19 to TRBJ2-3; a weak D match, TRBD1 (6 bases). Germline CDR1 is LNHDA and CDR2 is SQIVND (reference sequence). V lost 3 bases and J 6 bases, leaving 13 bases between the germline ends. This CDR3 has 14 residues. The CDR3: CASSIVQGRDTQYF. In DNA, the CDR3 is TGTGCCAGTAGTATTGTCCAGGGGCGGGATACGCAGTATTTT.

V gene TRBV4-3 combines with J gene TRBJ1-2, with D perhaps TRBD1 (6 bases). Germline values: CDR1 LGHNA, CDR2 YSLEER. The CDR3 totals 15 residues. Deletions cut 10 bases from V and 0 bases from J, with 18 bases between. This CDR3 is CATAPARGPNYGYTF. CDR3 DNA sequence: TGCGCCACAGCCCCGGCCAGGGGACCTAACTATGGCTACACCTTC.

The CDR3 protein is CASGLPGQGKETQYF. CDR3 nucleotide sequence: TGTGCTAGTGGCCTCCCGGGACAGGGGAAAGAGACCCAGTACTTC. V usage is TRBV12-5 and J usage is TRBJ2-5, with 10 bases identical to TRBD1. CDR3 size: 15 residues. The J segment lost 3 bases and the V segment lost 6 bases, leaving 7 bases of the junction unmatched. Looked up from germline, CDR1 is LGHNT and CDR2 is FRNRAP.

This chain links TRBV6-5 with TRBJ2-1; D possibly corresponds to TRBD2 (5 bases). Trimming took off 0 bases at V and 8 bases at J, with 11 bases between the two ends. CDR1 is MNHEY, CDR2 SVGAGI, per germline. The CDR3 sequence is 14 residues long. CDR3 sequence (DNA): TGTGCCAGCAGTTACTCGATAGCGTTCGATGAGCAGTTCTTC. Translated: CASSYSIAFDEQFF.

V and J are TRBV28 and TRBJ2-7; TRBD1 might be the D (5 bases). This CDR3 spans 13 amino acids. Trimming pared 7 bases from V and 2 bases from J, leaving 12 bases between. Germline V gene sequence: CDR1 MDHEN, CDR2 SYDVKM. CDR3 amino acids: CASKSLGAYEQYF. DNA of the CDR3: TGTGCCAGCAAGAGCTTAGGGGCCTACGAGCAGTACTTC.

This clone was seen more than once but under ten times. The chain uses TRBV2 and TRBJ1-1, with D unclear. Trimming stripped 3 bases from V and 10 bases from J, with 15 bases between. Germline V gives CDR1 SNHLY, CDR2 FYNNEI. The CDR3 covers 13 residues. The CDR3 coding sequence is TGTGCCAGCAGTGATCTCGTCCCTTCGGGAGCTTTCTTT. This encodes CASSDLVPSGAFF. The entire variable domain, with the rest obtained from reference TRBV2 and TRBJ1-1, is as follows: EPEVTQTPSHQVTQMGQEVILRCVPISNHLYFYWYRQILGQKVEFLVSFYNNEISEKSEIFDDQFSVERPDGSNFTLKIRSTKLEDSAMYFCASSDLVPSGAFFGQGTRLTVV.

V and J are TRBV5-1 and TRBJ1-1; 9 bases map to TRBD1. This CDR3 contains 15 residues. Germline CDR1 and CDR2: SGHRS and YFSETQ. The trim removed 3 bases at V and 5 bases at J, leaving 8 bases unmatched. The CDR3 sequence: CASSSTGGEGTEAFF. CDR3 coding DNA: TGCGCCAGCAGCTCGACAGGGGGAGAGGGGACTGAAGCTTTCTTT.

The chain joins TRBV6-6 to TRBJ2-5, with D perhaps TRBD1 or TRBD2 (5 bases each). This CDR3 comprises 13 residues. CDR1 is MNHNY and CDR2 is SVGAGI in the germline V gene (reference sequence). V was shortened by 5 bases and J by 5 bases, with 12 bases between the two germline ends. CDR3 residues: CASSLRGRETQYF. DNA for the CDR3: TGTGCCAGCAGTCTTCGGGGCAGGGAGACCCAGTACTTC.

The CDR3 DNA follows: TGTGCCAGCAGTGACTACAGGTCGGGCTCTGGAAACACCATATATTTT. This translates into CASSDYRSGSGNTIYF. V and J are TRBV6-1 and TRBJ1-3; D possibly corresponds to TRBD1 (5 bases). Germline loops: CDR1 MNHNS, CDR2 SASEGT. The CDR3 is made up of 16 amino acids. V was pared by 3 bases and J by 0 bases, with 12 bases between.

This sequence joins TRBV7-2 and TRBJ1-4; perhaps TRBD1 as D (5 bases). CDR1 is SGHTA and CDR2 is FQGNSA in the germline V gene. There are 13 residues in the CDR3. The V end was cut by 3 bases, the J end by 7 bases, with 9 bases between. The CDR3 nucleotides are TGTGCCAGCAGCTTGCGCAGGGCTGAAAAACTGTTTTTT. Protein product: CASSLRRAEKLFF. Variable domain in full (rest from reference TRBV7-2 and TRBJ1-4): GAGVSQSPSNKVTEKGKDVELRCDPISGHTALYWYRQSLGQGLEFLIYFQGNSAPDKSGLPSDRFSAERTGGSVSTLTIQRTQQEDSAVYLCASSLRRAEKLFFGSGTQLSVL.

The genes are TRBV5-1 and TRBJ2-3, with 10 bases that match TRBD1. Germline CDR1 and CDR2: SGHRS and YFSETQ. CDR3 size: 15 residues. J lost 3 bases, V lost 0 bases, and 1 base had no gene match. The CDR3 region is CASSLGDRGTDTQYF. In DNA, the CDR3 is TGCGCCAGCAGCTTGGGGGACAGGGGAACAGATACGCAGTATTTT.

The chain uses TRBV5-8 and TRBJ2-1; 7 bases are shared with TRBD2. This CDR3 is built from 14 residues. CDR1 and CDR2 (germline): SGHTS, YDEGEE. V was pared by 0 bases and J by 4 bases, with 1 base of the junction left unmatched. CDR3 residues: CASSLASGYNEQFF. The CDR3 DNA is TGTGCCAGCAGCTTGGCTAGCGGATACAATGAGCAGTTCTTC.

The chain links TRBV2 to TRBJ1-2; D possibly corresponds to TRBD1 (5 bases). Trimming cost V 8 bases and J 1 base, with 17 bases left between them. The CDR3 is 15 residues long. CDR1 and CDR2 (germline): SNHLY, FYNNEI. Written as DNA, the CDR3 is TGTGCCAGCTCCGAGGGGCATTTCGGTAACTATGGCTACACCTTC. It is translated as CASSEGHFGNYGYTF.

The CDR3 DNA reads as TGTGCCAGTAGTAAGCGGACGGAAAGCTCTGGAAACACCATATATTTT. Translating it yields CASSKRTESSGNTIYF. The chain employs TRBV19 and TRBJ1-3; the D is unclear. CDR1 is LNHDA and CDR2 is SQIVND in the germline V gene (reference sequence). V lost 4 bases to trimming and J lost 0 bases, with 13 bases between them. The CDR3 loop spans 16 amino acids.

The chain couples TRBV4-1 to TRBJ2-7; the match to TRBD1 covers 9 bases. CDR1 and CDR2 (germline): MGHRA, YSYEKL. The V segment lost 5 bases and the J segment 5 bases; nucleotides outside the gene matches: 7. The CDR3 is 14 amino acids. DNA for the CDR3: TGCGCCAGCAGCGAGGACAGGGGAGCACACGAGCAGTACTTC. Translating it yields CASSEDRGAHEQYF.

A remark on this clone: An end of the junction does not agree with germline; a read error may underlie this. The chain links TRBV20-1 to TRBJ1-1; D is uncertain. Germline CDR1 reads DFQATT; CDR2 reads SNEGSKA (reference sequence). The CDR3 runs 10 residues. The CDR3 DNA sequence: TGTAAAACGGACTCTTCTGAAGCTTTCTTT. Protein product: CKTDSSEAFF.

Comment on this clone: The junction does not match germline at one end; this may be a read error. The CDR3 loop is CASSAHGSSLPLYEQYF. The CDR3 nucleotides read TGTGCCAGCAGCGCCCATGGGAGCTCCCTACCCTTATACGAACAGTACTTC. The V gene is TRBV7-2, the J gene TRBJ2-7; tentative D call: TRBD2 (5 bases). This CDR3 is 17 amino acids long. From germline, CDR1 is SGHTA and CDR2 FQGNSA.

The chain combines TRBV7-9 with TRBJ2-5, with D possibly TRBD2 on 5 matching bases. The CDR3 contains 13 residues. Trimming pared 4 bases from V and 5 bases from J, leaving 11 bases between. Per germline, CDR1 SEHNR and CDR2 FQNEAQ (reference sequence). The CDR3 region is CASSWTVGETQYF. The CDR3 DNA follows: TGTGCCAGCAGCTGGACTGTAGGGGAGACCCAGTACTTC.

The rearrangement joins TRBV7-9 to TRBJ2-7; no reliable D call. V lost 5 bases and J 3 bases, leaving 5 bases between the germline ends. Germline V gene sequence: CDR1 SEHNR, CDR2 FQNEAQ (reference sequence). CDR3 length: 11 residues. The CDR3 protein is CASSAIYEQYF. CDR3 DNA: TGTGCCAGCAGCGCGATCTACGAGCAGTACTTC. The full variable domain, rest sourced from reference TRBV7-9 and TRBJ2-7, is DTGVSQNPRHKITKRGQNVTFRCDPISEHNRLYWYRQTLGQGPEFLTYFQNEAQLEKSRLLSDRFSAERPKGSFSTLEIQRTEQGDSAMYLCASSAIYEQYFGPGTRLTVT.

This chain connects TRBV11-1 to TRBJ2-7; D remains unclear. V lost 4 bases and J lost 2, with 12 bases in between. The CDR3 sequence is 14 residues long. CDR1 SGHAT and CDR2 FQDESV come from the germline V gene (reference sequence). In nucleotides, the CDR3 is TGTGCCAGCAGCTCCCAGGACGTTGCCTACGAGCAGTACTTC. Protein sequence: CASSSQDVAYEQYF. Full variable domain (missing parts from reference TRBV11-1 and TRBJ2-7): EAEVAQSPRYKITEKSQAVAFWCDPISGHATLYWYRQILGQGPELLVQFQDESVVDDSQLPKDRFSAERLKGVDSTLKIQPAELGDSAMYLCASSSQDVAYEQYFGPGTRLTVT.

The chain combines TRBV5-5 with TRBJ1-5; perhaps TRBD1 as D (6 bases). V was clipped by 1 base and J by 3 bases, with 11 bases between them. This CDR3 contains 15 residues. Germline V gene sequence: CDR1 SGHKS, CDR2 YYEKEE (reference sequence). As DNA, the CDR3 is TGTGCCAGCAGCTTGTATGCAGGGGACAATCAGCCCCAGCATTTT. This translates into CASSLYAGDNQPQHF.